Presented here are 30 T cell receptor beta chains from one specimen sequenced in a study of technical replicates of blood from four donors. Produced via immunoSEQ multiplex PCR; TCRdb's table is partial and in-frame only. The sample has roughly 81,000 clones; 97% are singletons. Source material: T cells isolated from PBMCs. Receptor source: a human donor in good health.

The chain carries TRBV29-1 and TRBJ1-2; perhaps TRBD1 as D (6 bases). Germline V gene data show CDR1 as SQVTM and CDR2 as ANQGSEA. Trimming took 4 bases from V and 6 from J, leaving 15 bases between them. This CDR3 contains 13 residues. CDR3 DNA: TGCAGCGTTGTTAATACAGGGAAGGATGGCTACACCTTC. It codes for CSVVNTGKDGYTF.

The rearrangement joins TRBV14 to TRBJ2-7, with 7 bases identical to TRBD1. Germline V gene lookup returns CDR1 SGHDN and CDR2 FVKESK. V was clipped by 6 bases and J by 2 bases; unmatched bases: 22. The CDR3 contains 19 residues. The CDR3 is CASSRPESSWLTGPYEQYF. CDR3 DNA sequence: TGTGCCAGCAGTAGACCAGAGTCATCGTGGTTGACAGGGCCCTACGAGCAGTACTTC.

This rearrangement joins TRBV27 to TRBJ2-3; 10 bases agree with TRBD2. Germline CDR1 is MNHEY and CDR2 is SMNVEV (reference sequence). With 5 bases clipped from V and 5 bases from J, the junction kept 13 bases outside the gene matches. The CDR3 length is 17 residues. The DNA for the CDR3 is TGTGCCAGCAGTCCCTTCTTGAGCGGGGGGGCGATAGATACGCAGTATTTT. It encodes CASSPFLSGGAIDTQYF.

In regard to this clone: Other DNA sequences of this sample code for an identical CDR3. V gene TRBV7-3 combines with J gene TRBJ1-1; 9 bases line up with TRBD1. The CDR3 covers 14 residues. CDR1 and CDR2 (germline): SGHTA, FQGTGA. The V segment lost 5 bases and the J segment 1 base; nucleotides outside the gene matches: 2. The CDR3: CASSTTGGNTEAFF. The CDR3 DNA reads as TGTGCCAGCAGCACGACAGGGGGGAACACTGAAGCTTTCTTT.

The chain joins TRBV5-1 to TRBJ2-1; D may be TRBD2 (5 bases). Trimming stripped 0 bases from V and 7 bases from J, with 11 bases between. Germline-derived CDR1 and CDR2 are SGHRS and YFSETQ. The CDR3 is 14 amino acids. CDR3 DNA: TGCGCCAGCAGCTTGGGAGGGCTTCGTAATGAGCAGTTCTTC. Protein sequence: CASSLGGLRNEQFF.

The chain links TRBV19 to TRBJ2-7; D is perhaps TRBD1 (5 bases). Trimming pared 5 bases from V and 4 bases from J, leaving 21 bases between. This CDR3 has 16 residues. The germline CDR1 and CDR2 sequences are LNHDA and SQIVND (reference sequence). The CDR3 DNA reads TGTGCCAGTAGTCGGTCAGGGCGGCAGCTTTTATACGAGCAGTACTTC. It encodes CASSRSGRQLLYEQYF.

As DNA, the CDR3 is TGCAGCGTTGAAGCAGGACAGTACAATGAGCAGTTCTTC. Amino acid sequence: CSVEAGQYNEQFF. The V and J genes are TRBV29-1 and TRBJ2-1; D is perhaps TRBD1 (6 bases). CDR1 and CDR2 from the germline V gene are SQVTM and ANQGSEA. This CDR3 has 13 amino acids. V lost 1 base to trimming and J lost 4 bases, with 8 bases between them.

The CDR3 loop reads CASSRGLAVQETQYF. CDR3 DNA sequence: TGTGCCAGCAGTAGGGGACTAGCGGTACAAGAGACCCAGTACTTC. The chain is built from TRBV6-5 and TRBJ2-5; 11 bases match TRBD2. J gave up 2 bases and V 5 bases, and 4 bases lay outside the gene matches. Germline CDR1 and CDR2: MNHEY and SVGAGI. This CDR3 contains 15 residues.

The V and J genes are TRBV23-1 and TRBJ1-3; no definite D call. TRBV23-1 is designated an ORF whose function remains uncertain. The CDR3 spans 18 residues. V was shortened by 5 bases and J by 3 bases, with 23 bases between the two germline ends. The CDR3 loop is CASSSIREPLRCGNTIYF. In DNA form, the CDR3 reads TGCGCCAGCAGTTCCATCCGGGAGCCCCTCAGGTGTGGAAACACCATATATTTT.

The rearrangement uses TRBV7-2 and TRBJ2-2, with 8 bases aligning to TRBD1. This CDR3 comprises 16 residues. Germline V gives CDR1 SGHTA, CDR2 FQGNSA. V was pared by 3 bases and J by 2 bases, with 5 bases of the junction left unmatched. The CDR3 nucleotides are TGTGCCAGCAGCTTGTCGGGACAGGTTAACACCGGGGAGCTGTTTTTT. Its protein is CASSLSGQVNTGELFF.

The V and J genes are TRBV19 and TRBJ2-5; 8 bases agree with TRBD2. CDR1 and CDR2 from the germline V gene are LNHDA and SQIVND (reference sequence). Germline trimming cut 1 base from V and 5 bases from J; bases unmatched to any gene: 12. This CDR3 spans 17 amino acids. CDR3 residues: CASSIAPGTRMQETQYF. In nucleotides, the CDR3 is TGTGCCAGTAGTATAGCGCCCGGGACTAGGATGCAGGAGACCCAGTACTTC.

This chain connects TRBV5-4 to TRBJ1-3; D is undetermined. The length of the CDR3 is 14 residues. Trimming pared 3 bases from V and 3 bases from J, leaving 10 bases between. Germline-derived CDR1 and CDR2 are SGHNT and YYREEE (reference sequence). CDR3 amino acids: CASSSTDIGNTIYF. CDR3 nucleotides: TGTGCCAGCAGCTCTACAGATATTGGAAACACCATATATTTT.

The chain has TRBV5-4 and TRBJ2-7, with D unclear. The CDR3 runs 14 residues. V was cut by 10 bases and J by 1 base, with 18 bases left in between. Germline CDR1 and CDR2: SGHNT and YYREEE (reference sequence). In DNA, the CDR3 is TGTGCCGTAAAACGACAAGGTCCATCCTACGAGCAGTACTTC. It codes for CAVKRQGPSYEQYF.

The chain links TRBV27 to TRBJ2-5; 8 nucleotides match TRBD1. V was clipped by 5 bases and J by 4 bases; unmatched bases: 9. Germline V gene lookup returns CDR1 MNHEY and CDR2 SMNVEV (reference sequence). The CDR3 consists of 15 residues. The DNA for the CDR3 is TGTGCCAGCAGTGAGACAGGGGTTATTATAGAGACCCAGTACTTC. Translation gives CASSETGVIIETQYF.

This chain connects TRBV5-4 to TRBJ2-1, with D possibly matching TRBD1 (5 bases). The germline gives CDR1 SGHNT, CDR2 YYREEE (reference sequence). The CDR3 has 15 amino acids. The V gene lost 0 bases and the J gene lost 0 bases, with 7 bases spanning the gap. The CDR3 sequence is CASSLGQLSYNEQFF. The CDR3 coding sequence is TGTGCCAGCAGCTTGGGACAGCTCTCCTACAATGAGCAGTTCTTC.

The chain combines TRBV10-3 with TRBJ2-7, with D perhaps matching TRBD1 (6 bases). The length of the CDR3 is 15 residues. Trimming stripped 0 bases from V and 5 bases from J, with 14 bases between. The V gene's germline CDR1 is ENHRY and CDR2 SYGVKD. The CDR3 sequence is CAISESARGRDEQYF. The CDR3 nucleotides read TGTGCCATCAGTGAGTCGGCCAGGGGCAGGGACGAGCAGTACTTC.

There are a few counts of this clone. The chain has TRBV4-2 and TRBJ2-3; 10 positions agree with TRBD2. V lost 1 base to trimming and J lost 4 bases; unmatched junction nucleotides: 8. Germline loops: CDR1 LGHNA, CDR2 YNFKEQ. The CDR3 has 17 amino acids. DNA for the CDR3: TGTGCCAGCAGCCAAGTCGGAGCGGGGGGGGTTGCAGATACGCAGTATTTT. Translation gives CASSQVGAGGVADTQYF.

The V gene is TRBV4-1, the J gene TRBJ2-7; possible D gene TRBD1, 6 bases. Trimming shortened V by 2 bases and J by 7 bases, and 15 bases separated the two germline ends. Germline assignment: CDR1 MGHRA and CDR2 YSYEKL. The CDR3 runs to 14 residues. CDR3 DNA sequence: TGCGCCAGCAGCCAAATCCAAACAGGGAAAGAGCAGTACTTC. It codes for CASSQIQTGKEQYF.

The CDR3 nucleotides are TGTGCCAGCAGCCCACCAACTAGCGGGGGGGCCGGACAGTTCTTC. It codes for CASSPPTSGGAGQFF. The J gene is TRBJ2-1, the V gene TRBV5-4, with TRBD2 identical over 13 bases. There are 15 residues in the CDR3. The germline gives CDR1 SGHNT, CDR2 YYREEE (reference sequence). V lost 4 bases and J lost 13; bases outside the gene matches: 11.

The chain recombines TRBV6-1 with TRBJ2-7, with 7 nucleotides matching TRBD1. Trimming took 5 bases from V and 7 from J; bases not matched to a gene: 11. Germline CDR1 and CDR2: MNHNS and SASEGT. The CDR3 spans 14 residues. CDR3 nucleotide sequence: TGTGCCAGCAGTCACCCGACAGGGTTGGGGGAGCAGTACTTC. It is translated as CASSHPTGLGEQYF.

The gene calls are TRBV6-6 and TRBJ2-7; TRBD2 matches 10 bases. The CDR3 runs to 14 residues. Germline-derived CDR1 and CDR2 are MNHNY and SVGAGI (reference sequence). Trimming removed 6 bases from V and 4 bases from J; junction bases left unmatched: 6. CDR3 bases: TGTGCCAGCAGCCTAAGCGGGAGGGAATACGAGCAGTACTTC. This sequence encodes CASSLSGREYEQYF.

The V call is TRBV13, the J call TRBJ2-7, with 7 nucleotides matching TRBD2. In germline, CDR1 is PRHDT, CDR2 FYEKMQ (reference sequence). The trim removed 5 bases at V and 1 base at J, leaving 8 bases unmatched. There are 15 residues in the CDR3. The CDR3 spells CASSPGTTFSYEQYF. The CDR3 DNA reads TGTGCCAGCAGCCCGGGGACTACGTTTTCCTACGAGCAGTACTTC.

V usage is TRBV2 and J usage is TRBJ2-3; D is possibly TRBD2 (5 bases). Germline V gene sequence: CDR1 SNHLY, CDR2 FYNNEI. The CDR3 totals 13 residues. V was clipped by 5 bases and J by 6 bases, with 12 bases between them. CDR3 bases: TGTGCCAGCAGTCCCTTACGCGGGGATACGCAGTATTTT. Translation: CASSPLRGDTQYF.

This clone appeared a single time. V usage is TRBV28 and J usage is TRBJ2-7; a possible D gene is TRBD2 (6 bases). Germline loops: CDR1 MDHEN, CDR2 SYDVKM. The CDR3 is made up of 14 amino acids. Trimming cost V 5 bases and J 4 bases, with 15 bases left between them. The CDR3 region has the DNA TGTGCCAGCAGTCGGGACTCCCATGGGTACGAGCAGTACTTC. Its translation: CASSRDSHGYEQYF.

The V and J genes are TRBV7-2 and TRBJ2-3; D might be TRBD2 (6 bases). The length of the CDR3 is 17 residues. V lost 4 bases to trimming and J lost 3 bases, with 20 bases between them. CDR1 is SGHTA and CDR2 is FQGNSA in the germline V gene. This CDR3 reads CASSSGRGGRGTDTQYF. In nucleotides, the CDR3 is TGTGCCAGCAGCTCCGGGAGAGGCGGCCGGGGGACAGATACGCAGTATTTT.

The chain links TRBV5-1 to TRBJ2-5; 7 positions agree with TRBD1. Germline values: CDR1 SGHRS, CDR2 YFSETQ. The CDR3 is 13 residues long. J gave up 2 bases and V 6 bases, and 4 bases lay outside the gene matches. CDR3 region: CASTGTAQETQYF. DNA of the CDR3: TGCGCCAGCACGGGGACAGCTCAAGAGACCCAGTACTTC.

This chain connects TRBV5-1 to TRBJ2-4; possibly TRBD2 for D (7 bases). The germline V gene has CDR1 SGHRS and CDR2 YFSETQ. The CDR3 runs to 14 residues. V lost 1 base, J lost 8 bases, and 13 bases lay in between. The CDR3 sequence: CASSLWGAGDIQYF. Here the CDR3 DNA reads TGCGCCAGCAGCTTGTGGGGGGCGGGAGACATTCAGTACTTC.

The chain uses TRBV19 and TRBJ1-1, with D perhaps matching TRBD1 (5 bases). This CDR3 contains 14 residues. Germline V gene lookup returns CDR1 LNHDA and CDR2 SQIVND (reference sequence). Trimming shortened V by 2 bases and J by 2 bases, and 9 bases separated the two germline ends. This CDR3 is CASSINRQNTEAFF. The CDR3, as DNA: TGTGCCAGTAGTATAAACAGGCAAAACACTGAAGCTTTCTTT. Variable domain in full (rest from reference TRBV19 and TRBJ1-1): DGGITQSPKYLFRKEGQNVTLSCEQNLNHDAMYWYRQDPGQGLRLIYYSQIVNDFQKGDIAEGYSVSREKKESFPLTVTSAQKNPTAFYLCASSINRQNTEAFFGQGTRLTVV.

The V and J genes are TRBV5-1 and TRBJ2-1; 9 bases match TRBD1. The CDR3 extends over 15 amino acids. CDR1 is SGHRS, CDR2 YFSETQ, per germline. The V and J ends lost 4 bases and 5 bases, in that order; junction bases with no gene match: 7. The chain's CDR3 is CASSTGQGVHNEQFF. The CDR3 DNA is TGCGCCAGCAGCACGGGACAGGGAGTACACAATGAGCAGTTCTTC.

The V and J genes are TRBV7-2 and TRBJ2-7, with 7 nucleotides matching TRBD1. The V gene end was trimmed by 8 bases and the J gene end by 0 bases; junction bases not matched to a gene: 7. Germline V CDR1 and CDR2: SGHTA, FQGNSA. This CDR3 is 14 amino acids long. The CDR3 sequence is CASGQDRYSYEQYF. The CDR3 region has the DNA TGTGCCAGCGGACAGGACAGGTACTCCTACGAGCAGTACTTC.